One and the same sample provided the 9 T cell receptor beta chains below, sequenced in a study of blood T cell repertoires in COVID-19. TCRdb's copy holds only in-frame clones and misses some; the assay was immunoSEQ multiplex PCR. The sample has 150,000 to 200,000 clones; about 88% are singletons. The sequencing sample was made of peripheral blood. These receptors all come from a woman in her 30s with active or convalescent COVID-19.

V is TRBV15 and J is TRBJ2-2, with D perhaps matching TRBD2 (5 bases). The CDR3 extends over 14 amino acids. Trimming stripped 0 bases from V and 6 bases from J, with 8 bases between. CDR1 LNHNV and CDR2 YYDKDF come from the germline V gene (reference sequence). CDR3 nucleotides: TGTGCCACCAGCAGAGACCGGGGTGCCGGGGAGCTGTTTTTT. Protein: CATSRDRGAGELFF.

The gene calls are TRBV5-1 and TRBJ1-1; the D gene is possibly TRBD1 (5 bases). V was pared by 4 bases and J by 1 base, with 11 bases between. The germline V gene has CDR1 SGHRS and CDR2 YFSETQ. The CDR3 spans 14 residues. CDR3 loop: CASSRQGGNTEAFF. The CDR3 DNA follows: TGCGCCAGCAGCCGCCAGGGAGGGAACACTGAAGCTTTCTTT.

V usage is TRBV28 and J usage is TRBJ1-6, with TRBD1 matching 7 bases. The germline V gene encodes CDR1 MDHEN and CDR2 SYDVKM. The V segment lost 5 bases and the J segment 7 bases; nucleotides outside the gene matches: 5. The CDR3 is made up of 14 amino acids. DNA for the CDR3: TGTGCCAGCAGTCGACAGGGAGAGAATTCACCCCTCCACTTT. It codes for CASSRQGENSPLHF.

V and J are TRBV7-6 and TRBJ1-3, with TRBD1 identical over 8 bases. Trimming took 2 bases from V and 1 from J; bases not matched to a gene: 13. The CDR3 covers 19 residues. CDR1 is SGHVS and CDR2 is FNYEAQ in the germline V gene. CDR3 amino acids: CASSLIFDRTGRSGNTIYF. Written as DNA, the CDR3 is TGTGCCAGCAGCTTAATATTTGATCGGACAGGGAGATCTGGAAACACCATATATTTT.

J is TRBJ2-7 and V is TRBV5-6; D is unresolved. CDR1 is SGHDT and CDR2 is YYEEEE in the germline V gene. The CDR3 runs 13 residues. V lost 2 bases to trimming and J lost 2 bases, with 8 bases between them. The CDR3 reads CASSFTAPYEQYF. CDR3 DNA: TGTGCCAGCAGCTTTACAGCTCCCTACGAGCAGTACTTC.

This chain connects TRBV6-5 to TRBJ1-4; maybe TRBD1 (6 bases). The CDR3 has 15 residues. V lost 7 bases and J lost 4, with 16 bases in between. Germline CDR1 and CDR2: MNHEY and SVGAGI. Written as DNA, the CDR3 is TGTGCCAGCAAACCGAGGGGGTTCGGTAATGAAAAACTGTTTTTT. Encoded protein: CASKPRGFGNEKLFF.

The J gene is TRBJ2-1, the V gene TRBV28; TRBD2 matches 8 bases. This CDR3 spans 15 amino acids. CDR1 and CDR2 from the germline V gene are MDHEN and SYDVKM. J gave up 9 bases and V 7 bases, and 14 bases lay outside the gene matches. The CDR3 loop reads CASTNTGTSEGEQFF. The CDR3 DNA follows: TGTGCCAGCACCAACACCGGGACTAGTGAGGGTGAGCAGTTCTTC.

This clone was detected ten times or more. The gene calls are TRBV24-1 and TRBJ2-5; the match to TRBD1 covers 8 bases. The CDR3 extends over 15 amino acids. The germline gives CDR1 KGHDR, CDR2 SFDVKD. With 4 bases clipped from V and 5 bases from J, the junction kept 8 bases outside the gene matches. The CDR3 region has the DNA TGTGCCACCAGTGACTCGACAGGGGATGGCGAGACCCAGTACTTC. Translating gives CATSDSTGDGETQYF.

The gene calls are TRBV13 and TRBJ2-2; 7 bases match TRBD1. V gave up 5 bases and J gave up 8 bases; unmatched junction bases: 11. The CDR3 extends over 15 amino acids. Germline values: CDR1 PRHDT, CDR2 FYEKMQ (reference sequence). The CDR3 region is CASSTHGTAGGELFF. The CDR3 DNA is TGTGCCAGCAGCACCCACGGGACAGCCGGTGGGGAGCTGTTTTTT.